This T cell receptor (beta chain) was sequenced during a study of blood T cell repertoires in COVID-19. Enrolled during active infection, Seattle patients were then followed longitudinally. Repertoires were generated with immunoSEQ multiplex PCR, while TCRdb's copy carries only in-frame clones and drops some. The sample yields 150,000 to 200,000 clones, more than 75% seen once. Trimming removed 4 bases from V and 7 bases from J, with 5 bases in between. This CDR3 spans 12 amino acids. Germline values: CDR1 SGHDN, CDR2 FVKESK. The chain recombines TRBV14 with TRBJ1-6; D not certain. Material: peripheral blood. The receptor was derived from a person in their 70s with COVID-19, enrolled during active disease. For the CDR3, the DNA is TGTGCCAGCAGCCCACAAAATTCACCCCTCCACTTT. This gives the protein CASSPQNSPLHF.